This TCR beta chain appears in the sequencing data of a study of blood T cell repertoires in COVID-19. Authors' data handling: By means of reference gene primer amplification, nucleated cell counts were estimated. Assay used: immunoSEQ multiplex PCR; TCRdb lists only in-frame clones, some missing. V and J calls and clone size are those listed in that table; D and trimming were worked out from the DNA. The sample records fewer than 95,000 clones, roughly 90% being singletons. Germline loops: CDR1 SNHLY, CDR2 FYNNEI. CDR3 size: 14 residues. V shed 7 bases, J shed 5 bases, and the junction held 4 bases outside the gene matches.

The clonotype originates from a woman at least 80 years old with acute or convalescent COVID-19. The chain has TRBV2 and TRBJ2-1; the match to TRBD1 covers 11 bases. What was sequenced was peripheral blood. CDR3 nucleotides: TGTGCCAGCAAGGGACAGGGGGACCACAATGAGCAGTTCTTC. This gives the protein CASKGQGDHNEQFF.